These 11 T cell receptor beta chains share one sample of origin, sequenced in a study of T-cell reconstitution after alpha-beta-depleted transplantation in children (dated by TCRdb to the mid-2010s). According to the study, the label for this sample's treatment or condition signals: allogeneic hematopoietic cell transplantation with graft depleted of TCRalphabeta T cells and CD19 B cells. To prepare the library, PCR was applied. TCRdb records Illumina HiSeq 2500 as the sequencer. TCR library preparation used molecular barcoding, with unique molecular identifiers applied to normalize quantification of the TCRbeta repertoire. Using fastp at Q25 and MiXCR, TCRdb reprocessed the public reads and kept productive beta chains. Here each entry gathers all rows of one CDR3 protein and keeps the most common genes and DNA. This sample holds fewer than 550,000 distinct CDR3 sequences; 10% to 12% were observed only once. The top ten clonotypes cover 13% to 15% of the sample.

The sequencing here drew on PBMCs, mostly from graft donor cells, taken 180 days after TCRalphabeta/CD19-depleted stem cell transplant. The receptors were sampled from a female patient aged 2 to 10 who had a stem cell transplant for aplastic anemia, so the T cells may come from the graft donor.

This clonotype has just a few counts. CDR3 bases: TGTGCCAGCAGCCCGTGGGTACAGGGGGCGCACGGTGCGGGGGGCTACACCTTC. Encoded protein: CASSPWVQGAHGAGGYTF. The chain combines TRBV4-2 with TRBJ1-2; TRBD1 matches 9 bases. CDR1 and CDR2 from the germline V gene are LGHNA and YNFKEQ. Trimming took 4 bases from V and 8 from J; bases not matched to a gene: 20. This CDR3 comprises 18 residues.

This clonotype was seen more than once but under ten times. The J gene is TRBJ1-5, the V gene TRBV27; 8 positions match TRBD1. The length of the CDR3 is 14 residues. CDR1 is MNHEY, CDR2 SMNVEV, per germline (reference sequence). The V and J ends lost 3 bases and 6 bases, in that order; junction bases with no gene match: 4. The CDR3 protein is CASSFTTGGQPQHF. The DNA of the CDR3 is TGTGCCAGCAGTTTCACCACAGGGGGTCAGCCCCAGCATTTT.

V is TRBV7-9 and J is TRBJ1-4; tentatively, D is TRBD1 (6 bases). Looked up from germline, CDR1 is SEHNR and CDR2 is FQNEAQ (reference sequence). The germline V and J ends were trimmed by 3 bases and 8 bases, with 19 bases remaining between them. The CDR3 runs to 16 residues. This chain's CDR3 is CASSFPEGGRREKLFF. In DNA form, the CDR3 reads TGTGCCAGCAGCTTCCCAGAGGGGGGAAGACGGGAAAAACTGTTTTTT.

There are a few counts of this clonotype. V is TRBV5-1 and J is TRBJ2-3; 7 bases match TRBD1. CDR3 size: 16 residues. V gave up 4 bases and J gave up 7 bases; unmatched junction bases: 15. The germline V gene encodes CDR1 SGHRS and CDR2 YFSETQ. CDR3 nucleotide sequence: TGCGCCAGCAGCCCGGCGGACAGGATCCTGTCGAATACGCAGTATTTT. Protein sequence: CASSPADRILSNTQYF. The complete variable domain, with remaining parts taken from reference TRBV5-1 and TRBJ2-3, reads KAGVTQTPRYLIKTRGQQVTLSCSPISGHRSVSWYQQTPGQGLQFLFEYFSETQRNKGNFPGRFSGRQFSNSRSEMNVSTLELGDSALYLCASSPADRILSNTQYFGPGTRLTVL.

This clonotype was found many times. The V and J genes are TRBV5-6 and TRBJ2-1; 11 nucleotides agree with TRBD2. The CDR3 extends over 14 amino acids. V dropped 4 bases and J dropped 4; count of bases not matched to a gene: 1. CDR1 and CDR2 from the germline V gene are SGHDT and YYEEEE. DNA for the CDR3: TGTGCCAGCAGCGGGACTAGCGGATACAATGAGCAGTTCTTC. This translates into CASSGTSGYNEQFF. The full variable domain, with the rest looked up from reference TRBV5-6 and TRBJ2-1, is DAGVTQSPTHLIKTRGQQVTLRCSPKSGHDTVSWYQQALGQGPQFIFQYYEEEERQRGNFPDRFSGHQFPNYSSELNVNALLLGDSALYLCASSGTSGYNEQFFGPGTRLTVL.

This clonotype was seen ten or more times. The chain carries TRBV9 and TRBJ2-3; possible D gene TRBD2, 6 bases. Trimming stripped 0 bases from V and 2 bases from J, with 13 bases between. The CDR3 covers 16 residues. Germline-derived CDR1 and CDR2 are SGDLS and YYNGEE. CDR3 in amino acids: CASSVGGLRPTDTQYF. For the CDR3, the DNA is TGTGCCAGCAGCGTAGGGGGACTCCGACCCACAGATACGCAGTATTTT.

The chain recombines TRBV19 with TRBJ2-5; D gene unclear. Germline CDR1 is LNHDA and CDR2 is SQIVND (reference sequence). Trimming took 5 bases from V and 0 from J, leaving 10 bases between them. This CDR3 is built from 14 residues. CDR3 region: CASSQPRYQETQYF. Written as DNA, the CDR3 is TGTGCCAGTAGTCAACCCAGGTACCAAGAGACCCAGTACTTC.

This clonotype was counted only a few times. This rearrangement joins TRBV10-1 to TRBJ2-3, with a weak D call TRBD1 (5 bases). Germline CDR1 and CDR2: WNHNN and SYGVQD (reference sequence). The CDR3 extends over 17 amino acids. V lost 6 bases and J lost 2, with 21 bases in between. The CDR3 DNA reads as TGCGCCAGCAGCGAAGAAGGGGCCGAAGGGGACACAGATACGCAGTATTTT. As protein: CASSEEGAEGDTDTQYF.

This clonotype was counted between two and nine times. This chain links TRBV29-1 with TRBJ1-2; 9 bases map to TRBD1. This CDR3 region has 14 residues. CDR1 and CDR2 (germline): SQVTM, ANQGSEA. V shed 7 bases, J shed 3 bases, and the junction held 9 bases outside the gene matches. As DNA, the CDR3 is TGCAGCGCAAGACCGGGACAGGGATACTATGGCTACACCTTC. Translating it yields CSARPGQGYYGYTF.

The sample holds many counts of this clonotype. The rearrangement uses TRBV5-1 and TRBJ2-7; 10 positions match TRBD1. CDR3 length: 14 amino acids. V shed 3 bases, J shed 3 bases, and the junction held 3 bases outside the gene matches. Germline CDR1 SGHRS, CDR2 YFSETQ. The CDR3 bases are TGCGCCAGCAGCTCCGGGACAGGGGACTACGAGCAGTACGTC. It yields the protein CASSSGTGDYEQYV.

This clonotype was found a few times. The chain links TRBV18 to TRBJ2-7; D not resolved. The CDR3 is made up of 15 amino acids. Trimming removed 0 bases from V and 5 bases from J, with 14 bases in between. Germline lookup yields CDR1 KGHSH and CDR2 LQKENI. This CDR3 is CASSPPRYGQDEQYF. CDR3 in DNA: TGTGCCAGCTCACCACCGAGATATGGCCAGGACGAGCAGTACTTC.